The source of this T cell receptor beta chain is a study of T-cell memory formation after mild COVID-19. Study summary: TCR clustering was largely donor specific.

Study-wide points: Still unconfirmed is whether the second-wave clones peaking on day 37 recognized SARS-CoV-2. Pre-infection memory already had some responding clones, implying cross-reactive memory joined. CD4+ clones that contracted lay mainly in CM and EM; CD8+ ones lay in EMRA.

TCRdb processed the 5' RACE reads anew with MiXCR; each CDR3 protein has one entry. The sample consists of 550,000 to 600,000 distinct CDR3 sequences, 17% of them appearing once. The CDR3 contains 15 residues. The V end was cut by 4 bases, the J end by 1 base, with 9 bases between. Germline V CDR1 and CDR2: SGHRS, YFSETQ. This clonotype was observed many times. Its antigen is undetermined. Sequenced material: PBMCs or a T cell subset sorted from them (not recorded which). The chain joins TRBV5-1 to TRBJ2-6, with D possibly being TRBD1 or TRBD2 (5 bases each). This clonotype originated in an adult woman who had mild COVID-19 (a few samples of this study predate the infection). Cell type and time point are not known. The CDR3 loop is CASSLRESGANVLTF. The DNA of the CDR3 is TGCGCCAGCAGCCTCAGGGAGTCTGGGGCCAACGTCCTGACTTTC.